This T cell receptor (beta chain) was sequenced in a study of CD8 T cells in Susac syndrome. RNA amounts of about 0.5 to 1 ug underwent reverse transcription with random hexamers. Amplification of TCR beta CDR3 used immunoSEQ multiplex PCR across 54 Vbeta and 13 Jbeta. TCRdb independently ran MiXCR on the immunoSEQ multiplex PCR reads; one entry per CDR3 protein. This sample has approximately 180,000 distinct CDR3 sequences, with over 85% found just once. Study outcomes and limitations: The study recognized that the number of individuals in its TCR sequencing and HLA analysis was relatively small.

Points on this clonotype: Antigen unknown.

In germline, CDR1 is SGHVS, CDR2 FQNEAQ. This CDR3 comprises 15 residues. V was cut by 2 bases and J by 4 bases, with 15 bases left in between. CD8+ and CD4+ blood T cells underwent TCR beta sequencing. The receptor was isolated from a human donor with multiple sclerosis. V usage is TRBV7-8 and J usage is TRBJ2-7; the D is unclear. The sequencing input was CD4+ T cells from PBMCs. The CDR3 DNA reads TGTGCCAGCAGCTTAAATGGCCTACAAGGATACGAGCAGTACTTC. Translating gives CASSLNGLQGYEQYF.